These 10 T cell receptor beta chains were sequenced from one sample in a study of blood T cell repertoires in COVID-19. TCRdb's copy holds only in-frame clones and misses some; the assay was immunoSEQ multiplex PCR. The table has 150,000 to 200,000 clones, 83% seen once; the top ten hold less than 10%. Sequencing input: peripheral blood. These receptors originate from an older woman with COVID-19, enrolled during active disease.

The rearrangement links TRBV30 to TRBJ2-7; TRBD2 aligns across 10 bases. V lost 8 bases, J lost 7 bases, and 11 bases stayed unmatched. This CDR3 spans 13 amino acids. Germline V CDR1 and CDR2: GTSNPN, SVGIG (reference sequence). As DNA, the CDR3 is TGTGCCGGAAGACTAGCGGGTAAGGGGGAGCAGTACTTC. This codes for CAGRLAGKGEQYF. Full variable domain (remainder filled in from reference TRBV30 and TRBJ2-7): SQTIHQWPATLVQPVGSPLSLECTVEGTSNPNLYWYRQAAGRGLQLLFYSVGIGQISSEVPQNLSASRPQDRQFILSSKKLLLSDSGFYLCAGRLAGKGEQYFGPGTRLTVT.

The J gene is TRBJ1-6, the V gene TRBV27; 10 positions match TRBD1. The J segment lost 7 bases and the V segment lost 3 bases, leaving 12 bases of the junction unmatched. Per the germline V gene, CDR1 is MNHEY and CDR2 is SMNVEV (reference sequence). The length of the CDR3 is 18 residues. The DNA of the CDR3 is TGTGCCAGCAGTTTTAGTACACTTGCGGGACAGGGGAATTCACCCCTCCACTTT. This encodes CASSFSTLAGQGNSPLHF.

This clone was seen once. The chain is built from TRBV7-2 and TRBJ2-1; 14 bases match TRBD2. V lost 11 bases, J lost 7 bases, and 7 bases stayed unmatched. The CDR3 runs to 14 residues. From germline, CDR1 is SGHTA and CDR2 FQGNSA. DNA of the CDR3: TGTGCCTCCCGACTAGCGGGAGGGGTTAATGAGCAGTTCTTC. This sequence encodes CASRLAGGVNEQFF.

V is TRBV27 and J is TRBJ2-3, with D possibly TRBD2 on 6 matching bases. Germline values: CDR1 MNHEY, CDR2 SMNVEV (reference sequence). This CDR3 spans 15 amino acids. V lost 2 bases, J lost 5 bases, and 14 bases lay in between. The CDR3, as DNA: TGTGCCAGCAGTTTAAGGTGGGGTAGCGGAGATACGCAGTATTTT. Amino acids: CASSLRWGSGDTQYF.

The CDR3 nucleotides are TGTGCCAGCAGTCGACAGGGGGGGTCCTACGAGCAGTACTTC. It encodes CASSRQGGSYEQYF. V usage is TRBV28 and J usage is TRBJ2-7, with 9 bases that match TRBD1. Per germline, CDR1 MDHEN and CDR2 SYDVKM. The CDR3 is 14 residues long. After removal of 5 bases from V and 1 base from J, the junction contained 3 bases not matched to a gene.

V usage is TRBV6-5 and J usage is TRBJ1-5; D uncertain. This CDR3 region has 14 residues. V was pared by 3 bases and J by 1 base, with 7 bases between. The germline V gene has CDR1 MNHEY and CDR2 SVGAGI. The CDR3: CASSYRESNQPQHF. Here the CDR3 DNA reads TGTGCCAGCAGTTATAGGGAGAGCAATCAGCCCCAGCATTTT.

V gene TRBV7-6 combines with J gene TRBJ2-2; 8 bases are a match to TRBD1. This CDR3 spans 15 amino acids. The junction had 4 bases not matched to a gene; V was cut back by 6 bases and J by 1 base. CDR1 is SGHVS and CDR2 is FNYEAQ in the germline V gene. The CDR3 loop is CASSLQGVNTGELFF. In nucleotides, the CDR3 is TGTGCCAGCAGTTTACAGGGGGTGAACACCGGGGAGCTGTTTTTT.

The table lists this clone with a few counts. The J gene is TRBJ1-2, the V gene TRBV12-5, with TRBD1 matching 9 bases. Germline CDR1 LGHNT, CDR2 FRNRAP. The CDR3 extends over 14 amino acids. Trimming took 5 bases from V and 4 from J; bases not matched to a gene: 5. The CDR3 region has the DNA TGTGCTAGTGGTCCGGGACAGGGAAGCTATGGCTACACCTTC. Protein: CASGPGQGSYGYTF.

This chain links TRBV7-2 with TRBJ2-7; the D gene is possibly TRBD1 (6 bases). Germline lookup yields CDR1 SGHTA and CDR2 FQGNSA. The CDR3 sequence is 15 residues long. Trimming pared 2 bases from V and 3 bases from J, leaving 14 bases between. The chain's CDR3 is CASSLSVTGIYEQYF. The DNA of the CDR3 is TGTGCCAGCAGCTTATCCGTGACAGGAATCTACGAGCAGTACTTC.

V is TRBV7-9 and J is TRBJ2-7; TRBD2 agrees at 8 bases. CDR1 and CDR2 from the germline V gene are SEHNR and FQNEAQ (reference sequence). The CDR3 has 16 residues. With V trimmed by 3 bases and J by 0 bases, 7 bases remained unmatched. This chain's CDR3 is CASSFTVAGLSYEQYF. The DNA of the CDR3 is TGTGCCAGCAGCTTTACGGTAGCGGGACTCTCCTACGAGCAGTACTTC.